This is a list of T cell receptor beta chains from one sample in a study of post-analysis software for immune sequencing data. A single record per CDR3 protein comes from TCRdb applying MiXCR to the PCR reads. The sample holds approximately 440,000 distinct CDR3 sequences, around 40% seen once. Sequencing used blood. The receptors were gathered from a girl aged 10-17 years with multiple sclerosis. Both conserved end residues are part of each CDR3. D genes are given only for firm matches. The size entry is marked missing in some rows and otherwise reads once, few, many or a size class.

D: NA
V: TRBV12-3/TRBV12-4
size: NA
CDR3: CASVGGTGYEQYF

D: NA
V: TRBV4-3
size: few
CDR3: CASSQDTVEVAKNIQYF

D: NA
V: TRBV29-1
size: NA
CDR3: CSVSGAGGQPQHF

D: TRBD2
V: TRBV5-1
size: NA
CDR3: CASSLAGRAGDDEQYF

D: NA
V: TRBV2
size: NA
CDR3: CASSFDSMNTEAFF

D: NA
V: TRBV9
size: NA
CDR3: CASSVGVVAYEQYF

D: NA
V: TRBV3-1
size: NA
CDR3: CASSHNRDLLYEQYF

D: TRBD2
V: TRBV27
size: NA
CDR3: CASSPRLGREMYEQYF

D: NA
V: TRBV29-1
size: few
CDR3: CSVEDFLGPQGHGYTF

D: NA
V: TRBV7-6
size: NA
CDR3: CASSPVIVGETQYF

D: NA
V: TRBV6-5
size: once
CDR3: CANSYELPEQFF

D: NA
V: TRBV27
size: few
CDR3: CASSLSFSRTANYGYTF

D: TRBD2
V: TRBV28
size: NA
CDR3: CASSLRAVSGSSHEQYF

D: TRBD1
V: TRBV20-1
size: few
CDR3: CSARGTGKGYEQYF

D: TRBD1
V: TRBV29-1
size: NA
CDR3: CSVLDRAHSYEQYF

D: TRBD2
V: TRBV24-1
size: few
CDR3: CATSDRISGGVNEQFF

D: TRBD1
V: TRBV29-1
size: NA
CDR3: CSVRTGAYQETQYF

D: TRBD1
V: TRBV6-5
size: NA
CDR3: CASSYSTGEGYEQYF

D: NA
V: TRBV25-1
size: few
CDR3: CASRELGANVLTF

D: NA
V: TRBV15
size: few
CDR3: CATSRDLMGRREKLFF

D: NA
V: TRBV5-6
size: NA
CDR3: CASSHGTDNPYEQYF

D: NA
V: TRBV18
size: few
CDR3: CASSTGTDYGYTF

D: TRBD2
V: TRBV5-1
size: NA
CDR3: CASSNGLAGVADTQYF

D: NA
V: TRBV10-3
size: many
CDR3: CAISGIGDLYNEQFF

D: NA
V: TRBV7-2
size: few
CDR3: CAATGSGETQYF

D: NA
V: TRBV6-5
size: few
CDR3: CASSYSGGANGYTF

D: TRBD2
V: TRBV20-1
size: NA
CDR3: CSAKTSGINTQYF

D: NA
V: TRBV12-5
size: few
CDR3: CASGLKTGDSWETQYF

D: NA
V: TRBV12-3/TRBV12-4
size: NA
CDR3: CASSQGGGVNEKLFF

D: NA
V: TRBV27
size: NA
CDR3: CASNGQGNSGANVLTF

D: NA
V: TRBV6-2/TRBV6-3
size: NA
CDR3: CATIETNYGYTF

D: NA
V: TRBV7-2
size: few
CDR3: CASRDRDPQGYTF